The sequence of this T cell receptor (beta chain) was determined in a study of T cell responses to AZD1222 COVID-19 vaccine. Notes on this clone: Its matching antigen is unknown.

The CDR3 has 15 residues. The germline gives CDR1 SGHTA, CDR2 FQGNSA. V was pared by 5 bases and J by 4 bases, with 15 bases between. Study-wide points: Clonal diversity was possibly underestimated, and white British individuals and females predominated among donors. Baseline antibody screening turned up just a handful of seropositive AZD1222 recipients. Repertoires in all cases were sampled only once the peak T cell response had passed. A reported finding is that nearly half of spike-specific TCRs target unmutated variant regions.

The table came from immunoSEQ multiplex PCR; TCRdb's copy has only in-frame clones and leaves some out. The table shows roughly 130,000 clones, with approximately 90% occurring only once. This rearrangement joins TRBV7-2 to TRBJ1-3; maybe TRBD1 (6 bases). The sequence was obtained from an adult in good health. The starting material was peripheral blood, obtained on day 0 of AZD1222 vaccination. CDR3 sequence reads: CASSPPGARGNTIYF. In DNA form, the CDR3 reads TGTGCCAGCAGCCCGCCGGGGGCGAGAGGAAACACCATATATTTT.